The present T cell receptor beta chain was sequenced within a study of graft-versus-host responses after intestinal transplantation. A note on this clone: Its antigen is unknown.

The method was immunoSEQ multiplex PCR; TCRdb's version includes in-frame clones alone and lacks a portion of them. The sample shows over 90,000 clones, 91% of them seen only once. Germline CDR1 and CDR2: MGHRA and YSYEKL. Trimming cost V 3 bases and J 9 bases; bases outside gene matches: 9. The CDR3 spans 16 residues. The clonotype was recovered from a human donor who was the organ donor for an intestinal transplant. Sequences were derived from unstimulated CD4+ T cells sorted from spleen or lymph node cells, sampled before transplant. The rearrangement uses TRBV4-1 and TRBJ1-6; 9 nucleotides align to TRBD1. This CDR3 is CASSQPGQGGSSPLHF. CDR3 coding DNA: TGCGCCAGCAGCCAGCCGGGACAGGGTGGAAGTTCACCCCTCCACTTT.